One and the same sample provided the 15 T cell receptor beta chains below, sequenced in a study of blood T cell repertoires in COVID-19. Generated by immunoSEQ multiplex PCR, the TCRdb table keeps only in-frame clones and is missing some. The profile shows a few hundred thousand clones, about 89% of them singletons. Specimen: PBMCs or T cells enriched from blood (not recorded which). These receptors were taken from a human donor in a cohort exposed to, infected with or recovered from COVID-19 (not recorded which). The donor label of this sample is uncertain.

The CDR3 reads CASSEAREEGYTF. The CDR3, as DNA: TGCGCCAGCAGTGAGGCCAGGGAGGAAGGCTACACCTTC. This sequence joins TRBV10-1 and TRBJ1-2, with D possibly being TRBD1 (5 bases). V lost 2 bases and J lost 8, with 12 bases in between. The CDR3 totals 13 residues. Germline loops: CDR1 WNHNN, CDR2 SYGVQD (reference sequence).

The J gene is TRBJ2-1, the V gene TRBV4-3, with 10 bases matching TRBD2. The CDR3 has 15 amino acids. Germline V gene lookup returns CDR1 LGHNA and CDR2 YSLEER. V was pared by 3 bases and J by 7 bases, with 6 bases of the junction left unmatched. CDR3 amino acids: CASSHSDSGGNEQFF. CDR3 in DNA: TGCGCCAGCAGCCATTCGGATAGCGGGGGGAATGAGCAGTTCTTC.

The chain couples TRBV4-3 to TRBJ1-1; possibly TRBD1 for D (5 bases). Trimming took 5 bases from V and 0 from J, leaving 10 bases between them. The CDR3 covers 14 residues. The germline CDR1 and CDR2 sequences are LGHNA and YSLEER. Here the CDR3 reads CASSKTALNTEAFF. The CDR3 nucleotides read TGCGCCAGCAGCAAGACAGCTCTGAACACTGAAGCTTTCTTT.

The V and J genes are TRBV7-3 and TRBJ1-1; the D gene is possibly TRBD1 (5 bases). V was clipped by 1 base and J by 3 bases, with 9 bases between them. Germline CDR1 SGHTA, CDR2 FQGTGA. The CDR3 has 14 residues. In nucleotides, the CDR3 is TGTGCCAGCAGCTTAAACTCGGGGGACACTGAAGCTTTCTTT. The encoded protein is CASSLNSGDTEAFF. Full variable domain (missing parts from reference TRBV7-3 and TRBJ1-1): GAGVSQTPSNKVTEKGKYVELRCDPISGHTALYWYRQSLGQGPEFLIYFQGTGAADDSGLPNDRFFAVRPEGSVSTLKIQRTERGDSAVYLCASSLNSGDTEAFFGQGTRLTVV.

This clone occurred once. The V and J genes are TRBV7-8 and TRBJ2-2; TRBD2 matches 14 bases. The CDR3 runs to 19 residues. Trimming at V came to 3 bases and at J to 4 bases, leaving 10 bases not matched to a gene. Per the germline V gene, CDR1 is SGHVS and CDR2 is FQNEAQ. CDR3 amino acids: CASSLTSGGAGYGTGELFF. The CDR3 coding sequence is TGTGCCAGCAGCTTGACTAGCGGGGGGGCCGGGTACGGCACCGGGGAGCTGTTTTTT.

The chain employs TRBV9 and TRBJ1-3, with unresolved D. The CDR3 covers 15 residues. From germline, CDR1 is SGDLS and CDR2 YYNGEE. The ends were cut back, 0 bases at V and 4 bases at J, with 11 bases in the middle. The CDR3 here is CASSVGVFTGNTIYF. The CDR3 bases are TGTGCCAGCAGCGTAGGAGTCTTTACGGGAAACACCATATATTTT.

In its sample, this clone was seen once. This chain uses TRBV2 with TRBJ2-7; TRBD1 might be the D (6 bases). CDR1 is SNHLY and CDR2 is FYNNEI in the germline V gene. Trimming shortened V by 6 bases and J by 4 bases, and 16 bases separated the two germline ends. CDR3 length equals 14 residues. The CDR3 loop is CASRSGTRTYEQYF. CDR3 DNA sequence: TGTGCCAGCAGATCCGGGACACGAACGTACGAGCAGTACTTC.

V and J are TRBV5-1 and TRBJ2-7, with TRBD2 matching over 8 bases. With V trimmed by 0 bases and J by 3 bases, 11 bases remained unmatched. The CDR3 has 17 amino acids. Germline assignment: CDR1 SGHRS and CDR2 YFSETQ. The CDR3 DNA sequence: TGCGCCAGCAGCTTGGCCCTCTGGACTAGCAGCGGCTACGAGCAGTACTTC. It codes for CASSLALWTSSGYEQYF.

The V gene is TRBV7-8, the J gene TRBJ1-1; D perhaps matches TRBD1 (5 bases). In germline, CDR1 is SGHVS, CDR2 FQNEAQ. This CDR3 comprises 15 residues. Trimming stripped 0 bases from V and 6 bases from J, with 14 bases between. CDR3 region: CASSLAGHQGSEAFF. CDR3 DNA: TGTGCCAGCAGCTTAGCAGGACATCAAGGCTCTGAAGCTTTCTTT.

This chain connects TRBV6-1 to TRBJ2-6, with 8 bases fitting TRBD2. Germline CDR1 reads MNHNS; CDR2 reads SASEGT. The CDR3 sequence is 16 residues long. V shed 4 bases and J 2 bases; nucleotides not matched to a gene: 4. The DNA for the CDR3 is TGTGCCAGCAGTGGCGGGGGGTCACCTGGGGCCAACGTCCTGACTTTC. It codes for CASSGGGSPGANVLTF.

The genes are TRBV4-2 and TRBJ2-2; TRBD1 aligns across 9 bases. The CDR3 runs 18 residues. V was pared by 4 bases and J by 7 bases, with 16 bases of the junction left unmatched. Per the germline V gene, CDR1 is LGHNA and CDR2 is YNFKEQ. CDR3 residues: CASSRHFRQGEYDGELFF. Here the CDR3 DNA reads TGTGCCAGCAGCCGACATTTTAGACAGGGGGAGTATGACGGGGAGCTGTTTTTT.

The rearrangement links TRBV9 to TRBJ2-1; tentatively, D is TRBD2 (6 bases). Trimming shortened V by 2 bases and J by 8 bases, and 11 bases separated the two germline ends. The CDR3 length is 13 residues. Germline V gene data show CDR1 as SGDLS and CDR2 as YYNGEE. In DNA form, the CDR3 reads TGTGCCAGCAGCGTGACTAGTATAGATGAGCAGTTCTTC. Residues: CASSVTSIDEQFF.

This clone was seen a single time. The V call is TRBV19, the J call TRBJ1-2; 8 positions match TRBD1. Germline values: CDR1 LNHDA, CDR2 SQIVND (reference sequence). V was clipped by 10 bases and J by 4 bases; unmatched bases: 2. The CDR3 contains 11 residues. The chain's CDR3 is CATTGGYGYTF. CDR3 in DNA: TGTGCCACTACAGGGGGCTATGGCTACACCTTC.

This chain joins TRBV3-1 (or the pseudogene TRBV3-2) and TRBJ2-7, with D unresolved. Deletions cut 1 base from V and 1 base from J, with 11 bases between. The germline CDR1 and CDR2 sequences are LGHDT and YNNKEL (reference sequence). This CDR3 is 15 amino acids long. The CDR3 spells CASSQGRTASYEQYF. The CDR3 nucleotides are TGTGCCAGCAGCCAAGGTCGCACAGCTTCCTACGAGCAGTACTTC.

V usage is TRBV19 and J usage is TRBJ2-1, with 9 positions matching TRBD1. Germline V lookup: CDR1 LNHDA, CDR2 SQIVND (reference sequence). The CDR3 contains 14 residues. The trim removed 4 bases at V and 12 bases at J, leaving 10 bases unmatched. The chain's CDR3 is CASSTKYRGRRQFF. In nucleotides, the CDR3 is TGTGCCAGTAGTACGAAATACAGGGGGCGCAGGCAGTTCTTC.